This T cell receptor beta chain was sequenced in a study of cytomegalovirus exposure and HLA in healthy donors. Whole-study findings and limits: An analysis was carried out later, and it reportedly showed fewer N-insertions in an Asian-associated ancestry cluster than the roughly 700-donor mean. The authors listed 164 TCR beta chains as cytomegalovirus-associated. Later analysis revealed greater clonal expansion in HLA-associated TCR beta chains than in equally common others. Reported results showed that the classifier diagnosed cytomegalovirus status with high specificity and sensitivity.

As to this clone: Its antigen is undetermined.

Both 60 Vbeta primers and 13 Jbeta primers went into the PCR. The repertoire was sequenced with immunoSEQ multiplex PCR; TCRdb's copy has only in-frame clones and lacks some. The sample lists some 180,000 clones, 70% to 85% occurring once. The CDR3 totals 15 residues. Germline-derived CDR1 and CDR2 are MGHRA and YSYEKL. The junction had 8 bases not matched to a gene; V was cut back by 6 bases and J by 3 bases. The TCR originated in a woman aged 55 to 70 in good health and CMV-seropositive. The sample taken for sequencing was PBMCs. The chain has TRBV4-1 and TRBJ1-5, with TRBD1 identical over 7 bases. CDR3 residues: CASRQTGTINQPQHF. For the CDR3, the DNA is TGCGCCAGCAGACAGACAGGGACAATCAATCAGCCCCAGCATTTT.